The present entry profiles one T cell receptor (beta chain) with its context. The antigen remains unidentified. These data are taken from a study of CD8 T cell repertoires and HIV-1 epitope variants. Background on the study: Control wells had CMV/EBV/flu peptides, negative Ebola AY9, or no peptide. The baseline condition was 1M T cells left uncultured. Whole-study results and caveats: Under 10 TCR beta clonotypes were antigen-specific, over five apparently recognizing autologous or escape variants. The assay identified only TCR beta chains of antigen-proliferating T cells.

The junction had 6 bases not matched to a gene; V was cut back by 4 bases and J by 3 bases. The CDR3 has 15 amino acids. Germline V gene data show CDR1 as ENHRY and CDR2 as SYGVKD. This table comes from immunoSEQ multiplex PCR, and its TCRdb copy is limited to in-frame clones, with some not included. The repertoire holds approximately 90,000 clones, with approximately 70% as singletons. V gene TRBV10-3 combines with J gene TRBJ2-7, with 10 bases lining up with TRBD1. This TCR derives from a male donor with HIV. Sequencing was done on a sample of uncultured baseline CD8+ T cells from peripheral blood mononuclear cells (PBMCs). CDR3 nucleotide sequence: TGTGCCATCAGTGGGGGGACAGGGGTCATCTACGAGCAGTACTTC. This encodes CAISGGTGVIYEQYF.